This T cell receptor beta chain is drawn from a study of cytomegalovirus exposure and HLA in healthy donors. TCRdb's copy holds only in-frame clones and misses some; the assay was immunoSEQ multiplex PCR. The table lists 150,000 to 200,000 clones, roughly 80% of them singletons. The CDR3 has 14 residues. The donors were members of the validation cohort comprising some 130 subjects, separate from the roughly 650-subject first cohort. The J gene is TRBJ2-7, the V gene TRBV1; the table's D gene call, TRBD1, was not cross checked with the DNA. TRBV1 is designated a pseudogene. The sequence derives from a man in his late teens or twenties in good health and CMV-seropositive. The sample comprised PBMCs. This CDR3 reads CTSSQGRTVYEQYF. CDR3 sequence (DNA): TGCACCAGCAGCCAAGGAAGGACAGTCTACGAGCAGTACTTC.